This TCR beta chain is from a study of OX40 agonist ivuxolimab in advanced cancers. For the study at large: Those enrolled were approximately 83% male, with a mean age of approximately 60 years and ages from roughly 20 to 85. Whole-study results and caveats: Researchers report that CD8+ T cells had, on average, more expanded clones than CD4+. Normalized expansion of T-cell clones was also low for some nonresponders.

This clone came up once. Antigen: not known. Sequencing was performed with immunoSEQ multiplex PCR; in TCRdb, only in-frame clones are kept and a portion is missing. The sample contains 70,000 or so clones, 90% of which appear only once. Patients were ineligible given autoimmune disease history or systemic immunosuppression. Germline lookup yields CDR1 WNHNN and CDR2 SYGVQD (reference sequence). The CDR3 runs 14 residues. V lost 7 bases to trimming and J lost 2 bases, with 13 bases between them. This TCR came from an adult with an advanced solid tumor such as melanoma, head and neck, liver or kidney cancer. This specimen consisted of CD4+ or CD8+ T cells sorted from blood, obtained in a trial of the OX40 agonist ivuxolimab. The rearrangement links TRBV10-1 to TRBJ2-3; the D gene is possibly TRBD2 (6 bases). This CDR3 is CASKGSGHTDTQYF. CDR3 DNA: TGCGCCAGCAAGGGTAGCGGACACACAGATACGCAGTATTTT.